This T cell receptor (beta chain) was found in a study of T cells in Graves' hyperthyroidism and ophthalmopathy. This clonotype was counted ten times or more. The antigen is not known. Study-wide results and caveats: Ophthalmopathy was model-predicted a median 6.5 months pre-onset.

Authors of the study amplified TCR beta CDR3 regions from RNA transcripts. TCR CDR3 regions were first amplified by RT-PCR with HTBI primers. Each CDR3 protein is one row after TCRdb ran MiXCR on the multiplex PCR reads. The table includes 300,000 to 400,000 distinct CDR3 sequences, approximately 15% detected once. The sample comprised blood. This receptor was obtained from a woman aged 25 to 39 with Graves' hyperthyroidism.

In DNA form, the CDR3 reads TGTGCCAGCAGCCAAGAAACCAGCGCGTGGGCAGACGAGCAGTACTTC. Translating gives CASSQETSAWADEQYF. The chain is built from TRBV3-1 and TRBJ2-7; D is unresolved. The CDR3 covers 16 residues. V lost 0 bases, J lost 5 bases, and 17 bases lay in between. CDR1 and CDR2 from the germline V gene are LGHDT and YNNKEL (reference sequence).